These 25 T cell receptor beta chains share one sample of origin, sequenced in a study of blood T cells in healthy people across ages. A J-beta primer mix and a sample-barcoded 5' primer were used in a second PCR of about 7 to 12 cycles. TCRdb recomputed calls from the 5' RACE reads with MiXCR, one row per CDR3 protein. Among 1.5 million to 2 million distinct CDR3 sequences, roughly 28% were seen once, and the ten largest hold about 8%. Sequencing was performed on blood. Receptor source: a woman in her 30s in good health.

This clonotype was seen repeatedly, ten times or more. The J gene is TRBJ1-5, the V gene TRBV20-1; D is unresolved. The CDR3 is 13 residues long. Germline V lookup: CDR1 DFQATT, CDR2 SNEGSKA (reference sequence). The V and J ends lost 0 bases and 4 bases respectively, with 7 bases between them. The CDR3 is CSARDSGNQPQHF. CDR3 in DNA: TGCAGTGCTAGAGATTCGGGGAATCAGCCCCAGCATTTT.

In this sample, this clonotype turned up many times. This chain uses TRBV12-3 or TRBV12-4 with TRBJ2-6; D remains ambiguous. Trimming took off 3 bases at V and 0 bases at J, with 6 bases between the two ends. The length of the CDR3 is 15 residues. The CDR3 protein is CASSFVDSGANVLTF. CDR3 DNA: TGTGCCAGCAGTTTTGTGGACTCTGGGGCCAACGTCCTGACTTTC.

This chain joins TRBV20-1 and TRBJ2-1; D is ambiguous. The J call may be incorrect, as the DNA end agrees better with TRBJ2-7. The CDR3 sequence is 13 residues long. The germline V gene encodes CDR1 DFQATT and CDR2 SNEGSKA (reference sequence). CDR3 amino acids: CSASWPPYNEQYF. In DNA, the CDR3 is TGCAGTGCTAGTTGGCCTCCCTACAATGAGCAGTACTTC.

This clonotype has only a few counts. The chain is built from TRBV5-1 and TRBJ1-1, with 9 bases matching TRBD1. V was pared by 4 bases and J by 4 bases, with 8 bases of the junction left unmatched. The length of the CDR3 is 15 residues. CDR1 is SGHRS, CDR2 YFSETQ, per germline. This chain's CDR3 is CASSRTGDGRTEAFF. The CDR3 DNA reads as TGCGCCAGCAGCCGGACAGGGGATGGACGCACTGAAGCTTTCTTT.

A word on this clonotype: Relative to the germline gene, one junction end is altered; a read error may explain this. V is TRBV6-1 and J is TRBJ2-1, with D unresolved. CDR1 is MNHNS, CDR2 SASEGT, per germline. This CDR3 is built from 15 residues. The CDR3 nucleotides read TGTGCCAGCAGTGATGCCTCCACCTCAAGGAATGAGCACTTCTTC. Protein product: CASSDASTSRNEHFF.

This chain joins TRBV4-3 and TRBJ2-1; 7 positions match TRBD2. The trim removed 1 base at V and 8 bases at J, leaving 11 bases unmatched. The V gene's germline CDR1 is LGHNA and CDR2 YSLEER. This CDR3 has 16 amino acids. In nucleotides, the CDR3 is TGCGCCAGCAGCCAAGGCCGCTTGAGCGGGATGCATGAGCAGTTCTTC. This encodes CASSQGRLSGMHEQFF.

A note on this clonotype: This may stem from a read error, because a much larger clone lies one nucleotide away. The chain carries TRBV29-1 and TRBJ2-7; 11 positions match TRBD2. The V gene end was trimmed by 8 bases and the J gene end by 7 bases; junction bases not matched to a gene: 16. Germline V CDR1 and CDR2: SQVTM, ANQGSEA. The CDR3 totals 15 residues. CDR3 amino acids: CSSRPGLAAYNEQYF. The DNA of the CDR3 is TGCAGCTCAAGACCGGGACTAGCGGCATACAATGAGCAGTACTTC.

The V call is TRBV7-2, the J call TRBJ2-2; weak D call: TRBD2 (6 bases). CDR3 length equals 12 residues. From germline, CDR1 is SGHTA and CDR2 FQGNSA. Trimming pared 5 bases from V and 7 bases from J, leaving 8 bases between. CDR3 bases: TGTGCCAGCAGCACCGGGGGCGGGGAGCTGTTTTTT. This translates into CASSTGGGELFF. Based on the CDR3 plus reference TRBV7-2 and TRBJ2-2, the full variable domain is GAGVSQSPSNKVTEKGKDVELRCDPISGHTALYWYRQSLGQGLEFLIYFQGNSAPDKSGLPSDRFSAERTGGSVSTLTIQRTQQEDSAVYLCASSTGGGELFFGEGSRLTVL.

V is TRBV7-9 and J is TRBJ1-2; D is uncertain. This CDR3 comprises 13 residues. Germline V CDR1 and CDR2: SEHNR, FQNEAQ (reference sequence). Trimming pared 3 bases from V and 9 bases from J, leaving 14 bases between. The CDR3 nucleotides are TGTGCCAGCAGCTTTGGTCTCCAATATAGCTACACCTTC. Protein sequence: CASSFGLQYSYTF.

The sample holds a few counts of this clonotype. The V and J genes are TRBV3-1 and TRBJ2-7; D is unresolved. V lost 2 bases and J 2 bases, leaving 16 bases between the germline ends. Germline CDR1 is LGHDT and CDR2 is YNNKEL (reference sequence). The CDR3 loop spans 16 amino acids. In DNA, the CDR3 is TGTGCCAGCAGCCAAAACCTTCGGCAGGATACCTACGAGCAGTACTTC. Translation: CASSQNLRQDTYEQYF.

The J gene is TRBJ2-5, the V gene TRBV12-3 or TRBV12-4, with TRBD2 matching 8 bases. The CDR3 spans 18 residues. V lost 6 bases and J lost 4; bases outside the gene matches: 19. CDR3 sequence: CASSSHPPGLGTGETQYF. The CDR3 nucleotides read TGTGCCAGCAGCTCTCATCCCCCGGGACTAGGGACTGGAGAGACCCAGTACTTC.

This rearrangement joins TRBV10-2 to TRBJ2-2; D gene uncertain. The ends were cut back, 3 bases at V and 7 bases at J, with 18 bases in the middle. The CDR3 extends over 16 amino acids. CDR1 is WSHSY, CDR2 SAAADI, per germline. CDR3 region: CASSDFGVGVGGELFF. For the CDR3, the DNA is TGCGCCAGCAGTGATTTCGGCGTCGGTGTGGGCGGGGAGCTGTTTTTT.

Turning to this clonotype: This may be a read error, as it is one base from a much larger clone. Likely a read error: the CDR3 ends without its conserved phenylalanine or tryptophan. The J gene is TRBJ2-1, the V gene TRBV20-1; D is undetermined. V lost 0 bases to trimming and J lost 8 bases, with 11 bases between them. The CDR3 runs to 13 residues. CDR1 and CDR2 from the germline V gene are DFQATT and SNEGSKA (reference sequence). CDR3 sequence reads: CSARDGVKYEQFC. For the CDR3, the DNA is TGCAGTGCTAGAGATGGGGTGAAGTATGAGCAGTTCTGC.

This clonotype was observed a few times. This rearrangement joins TRBV2 to TRBJ2-1, with a possible D match to TRBD1 (6 bases). Per germline, CDR1 SNHLY and CDR2 FYNNEI. Trimming cost V 5 bases and J 7 bases, with 12 bases left between them. The CDR3 is 13 residues long. The CDR3 spells CASSRQGLNEQFF. CDR3 DNA: TGTGCCAGCAGTCGTCAGGGGTTGAATGAGCAGTTCTTC.

V usage is TRBV7-7 and J usage is TRBJ2-1; D may be TRBD2 (5 bases). The V and J ends lost 2 bases and 5 bases respectively, with 16 bases between them. The CDR3 has 16 residues. The germline V gene encodes CDR1 SSHAT and CDR2 FNYEAQ (reference sequence). The chain's CDR3 is CASSLTPGTSHNEQFF. Written as DNA, the CDR3 is TGTGCCAGCAGCTTAACGCCGGGAACCTCTCACAATGAGCAGTTCTTC.

Details on this clonotype: It may be a read error: a sequence one base away is much more abundant. The rearrangement uses TRBV29-1 and TRBJ2-5; a weak D match, TRBD1 (5 bases). Judging by the DNA end, TRBJ2-1 fits better; the J call may be wrong. This CDR3 region has 13 residues. Germline values: CDR1 SQVTM, CDR2 ANQGSEA. CDR3 bases: TGCAGCGTAGAACCGGCTGGACAAGAGACCCAGTTCTTC. Translated, it gives CSVEPAGQETQFF.

This clonotype was recorded a few times. The V gene is TRBV28, the J gene TRBJ1-5; TRBD1 is a possible D gene (5 bases). The germline gives CDR1 MDHEN, CDR2 SYDVKM. This CDR3 has 17 amino acids. With 6 bases removed from V and 0 bases from J, the gap between germline ends came to 18 bases. Here the CDR3 reads CASSFWAGLNSNQPQHF. CDR3 DNA: TGTGCCAGCAGCTTCTGGGCAGGGTTGAATAGCAATCAGCCCCAGCATTTT.

This clonotype was seen more than once but under ten times. The rearrangement joins TRBV20-1 to TRBJ2-7; 7 bases fit TRBD1. V lost 3 bases and J lost 3; bases outside the gene matches: 5. The CDR3 extends over 13 amino acids. Germline V gene data show CDR1 as DFQATT and CDR2 as SNEGSKA (reference sequence). This chain's CDR3 is CSASGTALYEQYF. The CDR3 nucleotides read TGCAGTGCTAGTGGGACAGCACTCTACGAGCAGTACTTC.

As concerns this clonotype: A much larger clone differs from this one at a single base, so this may be a read error. The chain recombines TRBV29-1 with TRBJ2-1; D possibly corresponds to TRBD1 (6 bases). The CDR3 length is 12 residues. Germline CDR1 and CDR2: SQVTM and ANQGSEA. CDR3 loop: CSGNRAYNAQFF. CDR3 DNA sequence: TGCAGCGGGAACAGGGCCTACAATGCGCAGTTCTTC.

For this clonotype: With a much larger clone just one base away, this may be a read error. The rearrangement uses TRBV20-1 and TRBJ2-7, with a weak D call TRBD1 (6 bases). The CDR3 has 13 residues. Germline V CDR1 and CDR2: DFQATT, SNEGSKA (reference sequence). This chain's CDR3 is CSARTGSRYERYF. The CDR3 nucleotides are TGCAGTGCTCGTACAGGGTCCCGCTACGAGCGGTACTTC.

This clonotype appeared a few times. This CDR3 reads CASSYSGAIETQYF. The CDR3 region has the DNA TGTGCCAGCAGCTATAGTGGGGCCATAGAGACCCAGTACTTC. The chain links TRBV11-2 to TRBJ2-5; weak D call: TRBD1 (5 bases). Germline V CDR1 and CDR2: SGHAT, FQNNGV. V was shortened by 4 bases and J by 4 bases, with 13 bases between the two germline ends. The CDR3 extends over 14 amino acids.

Comments on this clonotype: The DNA is omitted, as the CDR3 cannot be located on it reliably, and the CDR3 follows TCRdb's listing. This chain connects TRBV9 to TRBJ1-4; no DNA check was done on the table's D call, TRBD1. The germline gives CDR1 SGDLS, CDR2 YYNGEE. The CDR3 numbers 16 amino acids, ends counted. This CDR3 reads CASSVGTGTGREKRFF.

This clonotype was counted between two and nine times. The rearrangement links TRBV7-9 to TRBJ1-5, with D perhaps matching TRBD1 (5 bases). Germline V gives CDR1 SEHNR, CDR2 FQNEAQ (reference sequence). With 4 bases removed from V and 4 bases from J, the gap between germline ends came to 11 bases. This CDR3 comprises 14 residues. The DNA of the CDR3 is TGTGCCAGCAGCTCAGACAGAAATAATCAGCCCCAGCATTTT. Residues: CASSSDRNNQPQHF.

This clonotype occurred many times. This chain links TRBV7-6 with TRBJ1-4, with 7 bases identical to TRBD1. CDR3 length: 14 residues. The germline V gene encodes CDR1 SGHVS and CDR2 FNYEAQ. V lost 4 bases to trimming and J lost 5 bases; unmatched junction nucleotides: 4. The CDR3 is CASSSQGENEKLFF. CDR3 DNA: TGTGCCAGCAGCTCCCAGGGGGAGAATGAAAAACTGTTTTTT.

The chain has TRBV11-2 and TRBJ2-3; D unresolved. The CDR3 has 13 amino acids. Trimming stripped 8 bases from V and 2 bases from J, with 11 bases between. Germline V CDR1 and CDR2: SGHAT, FQNNGV. The CDR3 reads CASGTRNTDTQYF. Here the CDR3 DNA reads TGTGCCAGCGGCACCCGGAACACAGATACGCAGTATTTT.